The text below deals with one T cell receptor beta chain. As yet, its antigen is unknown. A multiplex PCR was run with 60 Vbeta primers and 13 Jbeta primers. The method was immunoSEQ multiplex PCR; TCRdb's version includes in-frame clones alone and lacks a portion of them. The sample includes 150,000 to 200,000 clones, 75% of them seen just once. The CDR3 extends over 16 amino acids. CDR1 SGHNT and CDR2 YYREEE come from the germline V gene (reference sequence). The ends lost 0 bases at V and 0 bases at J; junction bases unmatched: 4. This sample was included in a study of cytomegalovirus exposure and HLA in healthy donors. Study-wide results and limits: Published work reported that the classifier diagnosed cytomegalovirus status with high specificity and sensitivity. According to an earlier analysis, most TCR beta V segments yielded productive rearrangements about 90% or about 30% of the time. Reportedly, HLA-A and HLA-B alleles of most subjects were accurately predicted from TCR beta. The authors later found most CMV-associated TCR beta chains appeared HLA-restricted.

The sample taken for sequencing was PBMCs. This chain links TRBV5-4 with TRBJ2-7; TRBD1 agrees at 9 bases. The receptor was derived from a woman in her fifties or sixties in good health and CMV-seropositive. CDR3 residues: CASSLDDRGNSYEQYF. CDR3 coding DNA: TGTGCCAGCAGCTTGGACGACAGGGGGAACTCCTACGAGCAGTACTTC.